These T cell receptor beta chains were read from a single sample in a study of cytotoxic CD8 clonotypes in ibrutinib-treated CLL. Measured with immunoSEQ multiplex PCR; TCRdb has only the in-frame clones, and not every one. The sample holds about 160,000 clones, more than 75% seen once. Sample: PBMCs, taken after 12 months of ibrutinib treatment. The receptor set was obtained from a human donor with chronic lymphocytic leukemia. Each CDR3 is given with its conserved first and last residue. The order of the fields is J gene, clone size, D gene, V gene, CDR3 DNA, CDR3 protein. The D gene is left open where the match is weak. Clone size is shown for a subset of rows, as once, few, many or a class of expanded clone.

TRBJ2-2	few	.	TRBV19	TGTGCCAGTAGAACCTTATGGCGTACGAACACCGGGGAGCTGTTTTTT	CASRTLWRTNTGELFF
TRBJ1-3	.	TRBD1	TRBV27	TGTGCCAGCAGCCCCCAGGGGGCGGTCCCTGGAAACACCATATATTTT	CASSPQGAVPGNTIYF
TRBJ1-5	.	.	TRBV11-2	TGTGCCAGCAGCTTAGGTCTATACGGCAATCAGCCCCAGCATTTT	CASSLGLYGNQPQHF
TRBJ2-7	.	.	TRBV7-9	TGTGCCAGCAGCCGAATTTACGAGCAGTACTTC	CASSRIYEQYF
TRBJ2-5	.	TRBD2	TRBV9	TGTGCCAGCAGCCCTAGCGGGGGGCTGGAGACCCAGTACTTC	CASSPSGGLETQYF
TRBJ2-7	.	TRBD1	TRBV7-8	TGTGCCAGCAGCTTAGCCGCAGGGGGCAGGGGAGAAGAGCAGTACTTC	CASSLAAGGRGEEQYF
TRBJ2-1	.	TRBD1	TRBV5-4	TGTGCCAGCAGCCCTCACCCTCAGGGGGTCGGCAATGAGCAGTTCTTC	CASSPHPQGVGNEQFF
TRBJ2-5	.	TRBD2	TRBV6-5	TGTGCCAGCAGCCGACTAGCCAGGGAGACCCAGTACTTC	CASSRLARETQYF
TRBJ2-2	.	.	TRBV7-3	TGTGCCAGCAGCTTATCTGGATTAGCCGGGGAGCTGTTTTTT	CASSLSGLAGELFF
TRBJ2-7	.	.	TRBV30	TGTGCCTGGAGTGAAGACTACTCCTACGAGAAGTACTTC	CAWSEDYSYEKYF
TRBJ1-5	.	.	TRBV5-4	TGTGCCAGCAGCCAAGACAGCATTCAGCCCCAGCATTTT	CASSQDSIQPQHF
TRBJ2-1	once	TRBD2	TRBV4-2	TGTGCCAGCAGCCAAGATCTACTAGCGGCCCCTTACTACAATGAGCAGTTCTTC	CASSQDLLAAPYYNEQFF
TRBJ1-3	.	.	TRBV7-9	TGTGCCAGCCTGGACGGCCGGGCTGGAAACACCATATATTTT	CASLDGRAGNTIYF
TRBJ2-7	.	TRBD1	TRBV5-1	TGCGCCAGCAGCTCGGACAGGAAACGAACCTACGAGCAGTACTTC	CASSSDRKRTYEQYF
TRBJ2-7	.	.	TRBV5-1	TGCGCCAGCAGCTTGGGATGGGCTCTAGCCAGCTCCTACGAGCAGTACTTC	CASSLGWALASSYEQYF
TRBJ2-3	.	.	TRBV4-2	TGTGCCAGCAGCCAAGATTACCTACAGGGTCGGGATACGCAGTATTTT	CASSQDYLQGRDTQYF
TRBJ1-2	.	.	TRBV28	TGTGCCAGCCACCGGAGGGGAATCGGCTACACCTTC	CASHRRGIGYTF
TRBJ2-3	.	TRBD2	TRBV20-1	TGCAGTGCCACTAGCGGGTATACGCAGTATTTT	CSATSGYTQYF
TRBJ2-7	once	TRBD1	TRBV6-6	TGTGCCAGCAGTCACAGACAGGGTTTGCGGGAGCAGTACTTC	CASSHRQGLREQYF
TRBJ2-7	.	.	TRBV4-1	TGCGCCAGCAGCCAAGCGGGAATCGAGTACGAGCAGTACTTC	CASSQAGIEYEQYF
TRBJ2-7	.	.	TRBV5-6	TGTGCCAGCAGCTTGACGGGGCCGTCCTACGAGCAGTACTTC	CASSLTGPSYEQYF
TRBJ2-1	.	.	TRBV9	TGTGCCAGCAGCGTCGGGACGGTAGCCTACAATGAGCAGTTCTTC	CASSVGTVAYNEQFF
TRBJ2-3	once	.	TRBV6-5	TGTGCCAGCAGCCCCCTAGGGGAGGGCACAGATACGCAGTATTTT	CASSPLGEGTDTQYF
TRBJ2-7	.	.	TRBV5-1	TGCGCCAGCAGCTTGGGTTGGGGGCAGGACGAGCAGTACTTC	CASSLGWGQDEQYF
TRBJ1-1	.	.	TRBV28	TGTGCCAGCAGTAATATACACTTTAGCAACAGGGAGAGGGGCTTAAACACTGAAGCTTTCTTT	CASSNIHFSNRERGLNTEAFF
TRBJ1-2	.	.	TRBV19	TGTGCCAGTAGTAGTGGGGGAACGAACTATGGCTACACCTTC	CASSSGGTNYGYTF
TRBJ1-4	.	.	TRBV7-8	TGTGCCAGCAGCTTTCCCCAATCACCCGTCGTTTTT	CASSFPQSPVVF
TRBJ2-7	.	TRBD2	TRBV6-5	TGTGCCAGCAGCCGTGGGGGAGGGCTGTACGAGCAGTACTTC	CASSRGGGLYEQYF
TRBJ2-3	.	TRBD2	TRBV7-2	TGTGCCAGCAGCGCACCTAGCGGACCTTTTATGGATACGCAGTATTTT	CASSAPSGPFMDTQYF
TRBJ2-5	once	TRBD2	TRBV7-2	TGTGCCAGCAGCTTAAGTGGGGCGGGAGCAGAGACCCAGTACTTC	CASSLSGAGAETQYF
TRBJ1-2	few	.	TRBV25-1	TGTGCCAGCAGTGATCCAGGGTATGGCTACACCTTC	CASSDPGYGYTF
TRBJ2-5	.	TRBD2	TRBV7-2	TGTGCCAGCAGCTCTTACGGACTAGCGGGGGGACCCCAAGAGACCCAGTACTTC	CASSSYGLAGGPQETQYF
TRBJ1-3	.	.	TRBV18	TGTGCCAGCTCTCCACAGACAGATATGCTCTCTGGAAACACCATATATTTT	CASSPQTDMLSGNTIYF
TRBJ1-4	.	.	TRBV6-9	TGTGCCAGCAGTCCTGAAAAACTGTTTTTT	CASSPEKLFF
TRBJ1-2	.	TRBD1	TRBV6-1	TGTGCCAGCAGGCTAGGACAGGGGCCAAGGGATGGCTACACCTTC	CASRLGQGPRDGYTF
TRBJ2-3	few	.	TRBV10-3	TGTGCCATCAGTGACCCTGTGGGGACCGCAACACCGCAGTATTTT	CAISDPVGTATPQYF
TRBJ2-3	.	TRBD2	TRBV7-2	TGTGCCAGCCGGTCTCCTAGCGGGAGCACAGATACGCAGTATTTT	CASRSPSGSTDTQYF
TRBJ1-2	.	.	TRBV18	TGTGCCAGCTCACCCAGAGACATGCTCCATGGCTACACCTTC	CASSPRDMLHGYTF
TRBJ2-7	few	.	TRBV4-2	TGTGCCAGCAGCCAAGCGGGGCAGCACTACGAGCAGTACTTC	CASSQAGQHYEQYF
TRBJ2-7	few	.	TRBV27	TGTGCCAGCAGTCCACAGGGCTACGAGCAGTACTTC	CASSPQGYEQYF
TRBJ2-7	.	.	TRBV7-8	TGTGCCAGCAGCTTAGTCAACGGGGTCTCCTACGAGCAGTACTTC	CASSLVNGVSYEQYF
TRBJ1-1	.	TRBD1	TRBV5-8	TGTGCCAGCACCTCAAGACAGGGGTTTGTTGCTTTCTTT	CASTSRQGFVAFF
TRBJ2-7	.	.	TRBV19	TGTGCCAGTAGTATGAGGGCGGGAACCTCCTACGAGCAGTACTTC	CASSMRAGTSYEQYF
TRBJ2-7	once	.	TRBV30	TGTGCCTGGGGATACTACGAGCAGTACTTC	CAWGYYEQYF
TRBJ2-2	.	.	TRBV5-1	TGCGCCAGCAGGTCCTCGAACACCGGGGAGCTGTTTTTT	CASRSSNTGELFF
TRBJ2-3	once	.	TRBV18	TGTGCCAGCTCACCACTGCCGGGGGCGAGCACAGATACGCAGTATTTT	CASSPLPGASTDTQYF
TRBJ2-1	.	TRBD1	TRBV9	TGTGCCAGCAGCGGCACAGGGGGCTCCTACAATGAGCAGTTCTTC	CASSGTGGSYNEQFF
TRBJ2-7	.	.	TRBV2	TGTGCCAGCTCCGCCCTCCAGGGGAACGAGCAGTACTTC	CASSALQGNEQYF
TRBJ1-2	.	.	TRBV28	TGTGCCAGCAGTCAGGGACACCGATGGGACTATGGCTACACCTTC	CASSQGHRWDYGYTF
TRBJ2-3	.	.	TRBV7-9	TGTGCCAGCAGCCTCGACCACAGCACAGATACGCAGTATTTT	CASSLDHSTDTQYF
TRBJ2-7	.	.	TRBV11-2	TGTGCCAGCAGCCCGCTTTTAGAGGGCGAGCAGTACTTC	CASSPLLEGEQYF
TRBJ2-1	.	.	TRBV5-1	TGCGCCAGCAGCTTAGGAGGGTACAATGAGCAGTTCTTC	CASSLGGYNEQFF
TRBJ2-2	few	TRBD1	TRBV18	TGTGCCAGCTCATATCAACAGGGGGCCGGGGAGCTGTTTTTT	CASSYQQGAGELFF
TRBJ2-7	.	TRBD1	TRBV28	TGTGCCAGCAGTCCGCGCGGACAGGGGACCTCCTACGAGCAGTACTTC	CASSPRGQGTSYEQYF
TRBJ1-6	.	TRBD1	TRBV2	TGTGCCAGCACCCGGACAGGGATAAATTCACCCCTCCACTTT	CASTRTGINSPLHF
TRBJ1-1	once	.	TRBV5-6	TGTGCCAGCCTCCGGGCCTTGAACACTGAAGCTTTCTTT	CASLRALNTEAFF
TRBJ1-1	.	TRBD1	TRBV10-2	TGCGCCAGCAGTGAGTCTCAGGGGGCGCGGACTGAAGCTTTCTTT	CASSESQGARTEAFF
TRBJ1-1	.	TRBD1	TRBV28	TGTGCCAGCAAAGACAGGGGGTACACTGAAGCTTTCTTT	CASKDRGYTEAFF
TRBJ2-5	.	TRBD1	TRBV6-5	TGTGCCAGCAGTTACTCCCCGGGACAGGGTCAAGAGACCCAGTACTTC	CASSYSPGQGQETQYF